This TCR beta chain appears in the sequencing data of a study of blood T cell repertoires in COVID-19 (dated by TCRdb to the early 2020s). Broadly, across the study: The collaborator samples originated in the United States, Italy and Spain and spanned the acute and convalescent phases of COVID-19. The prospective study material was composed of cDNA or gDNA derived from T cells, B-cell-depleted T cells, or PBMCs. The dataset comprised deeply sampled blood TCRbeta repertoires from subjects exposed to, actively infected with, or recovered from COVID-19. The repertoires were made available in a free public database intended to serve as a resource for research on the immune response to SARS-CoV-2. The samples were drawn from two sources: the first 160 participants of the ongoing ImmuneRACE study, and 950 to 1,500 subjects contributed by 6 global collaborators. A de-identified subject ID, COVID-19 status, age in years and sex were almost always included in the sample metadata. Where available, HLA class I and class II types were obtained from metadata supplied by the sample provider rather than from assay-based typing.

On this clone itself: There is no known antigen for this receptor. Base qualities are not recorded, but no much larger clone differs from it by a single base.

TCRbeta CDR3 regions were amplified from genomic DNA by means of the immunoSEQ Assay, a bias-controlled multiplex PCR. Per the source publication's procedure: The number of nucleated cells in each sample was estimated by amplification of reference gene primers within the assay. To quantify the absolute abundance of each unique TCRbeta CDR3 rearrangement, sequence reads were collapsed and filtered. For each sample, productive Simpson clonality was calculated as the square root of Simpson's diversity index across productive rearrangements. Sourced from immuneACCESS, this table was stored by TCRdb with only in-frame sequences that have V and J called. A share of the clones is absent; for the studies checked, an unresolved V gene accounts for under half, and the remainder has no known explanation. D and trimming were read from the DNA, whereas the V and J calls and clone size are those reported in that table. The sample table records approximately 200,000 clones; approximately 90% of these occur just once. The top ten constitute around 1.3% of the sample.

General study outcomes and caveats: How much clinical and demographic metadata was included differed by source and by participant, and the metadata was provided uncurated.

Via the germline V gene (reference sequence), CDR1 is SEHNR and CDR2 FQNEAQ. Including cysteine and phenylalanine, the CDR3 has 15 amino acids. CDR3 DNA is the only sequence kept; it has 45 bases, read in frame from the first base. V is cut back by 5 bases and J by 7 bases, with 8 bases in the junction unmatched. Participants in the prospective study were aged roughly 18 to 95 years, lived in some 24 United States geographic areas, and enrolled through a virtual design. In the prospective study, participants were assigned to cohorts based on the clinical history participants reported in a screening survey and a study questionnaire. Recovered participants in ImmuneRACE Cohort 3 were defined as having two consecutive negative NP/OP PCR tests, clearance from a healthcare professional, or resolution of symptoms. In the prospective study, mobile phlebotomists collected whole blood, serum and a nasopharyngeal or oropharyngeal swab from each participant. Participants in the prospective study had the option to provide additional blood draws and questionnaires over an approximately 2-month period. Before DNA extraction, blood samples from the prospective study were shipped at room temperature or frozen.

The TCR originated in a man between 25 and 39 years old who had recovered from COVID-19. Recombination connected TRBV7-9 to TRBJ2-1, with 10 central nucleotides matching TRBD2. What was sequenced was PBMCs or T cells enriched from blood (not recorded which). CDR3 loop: CASSQKTSGLNEQFF. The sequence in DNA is TGTGCCAGCAGCCAAAAGACTAGCGGGTTAAATGAGCAGTTCTTC.